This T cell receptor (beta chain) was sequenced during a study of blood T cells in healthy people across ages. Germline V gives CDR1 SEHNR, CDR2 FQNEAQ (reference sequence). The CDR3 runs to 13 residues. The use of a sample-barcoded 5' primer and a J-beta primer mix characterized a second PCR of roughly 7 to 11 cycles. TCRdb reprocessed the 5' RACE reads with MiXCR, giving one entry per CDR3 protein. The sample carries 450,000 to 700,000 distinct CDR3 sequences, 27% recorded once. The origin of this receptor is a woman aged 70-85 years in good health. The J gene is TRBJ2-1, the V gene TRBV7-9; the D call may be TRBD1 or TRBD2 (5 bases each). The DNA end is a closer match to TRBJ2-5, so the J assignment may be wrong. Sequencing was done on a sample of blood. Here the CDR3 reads CASNLDWGETQYF. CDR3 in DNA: TGTGCCAGCAATCTGGACTGGGGGGAGACCCAGTACTTC.